What follows describes a single T cell receptor beta chain. Its antigen is not yet known. No much larger clone is present one base from it, and per-base qualities are unavailable. For the CD8 naive samples, CD45RO-negative cells were positively selected for CCR7, yielding a CD45RA+CCR7+ population from which TemRA cells were excluded. Healthy HIV-negative adults with no recently reported acute infections or vaccinations were included as donors. All donors were Caucasian adults living in Nashville, Tennessee, USA. Blood was obtained by leukapheresis, after which PBMCs were separated by Ficoll-Histopaque density gradient centrifugation and cryopreserved in liquid nitrogen vapor phase. Analytical flow cytometry was used to check the purity and quantity of each magnetically sorted T cell population. Genomic DNA was isolated from every sorted fraction and measured by UV absorbance on a Nanodrop 2000c.

The sample comes from a study of shared clonotypes between healthy human individuals (dated by TCRdb to about 2020). Context from the whole study: The cohort included a few men and a couple of women between 18 and 49 years of age. For each donor, CD4 naive and CD4 memory were each run on three plates, CD8 naive on two plates, and CD8 memory on one plate. The study deeply sequenced blood TCR repertoires of about five healthy adults to estimate repertoire size and the extent of clonotype sharing between individuals. To increase sequencing depth and limit assay-specific biases, TCR repertoire library preparation and sequencing were carried out by different laboratories using diverse techniques. Leukapheresis yielded between about 0.94 and 9 billion PBMCs per donor.

Using the deep immunoSEQ assay, multiplex PCR amplified TCR CDR3 regions from genomic DNA. Extracted genomic DNA from each cell subset was spread evenly across all wells of several immunoSEQ 96-well plates, with each plate serving as a replicate. For sorted subsets, about 220 ng of genomic DNA, equivalent to 30,000 or so T cell genomes, went into each replicate PCR. Purified libraries were measured with a Qubit 3.0 fluorometer, size-checked on a Bioanalyzer 2100, and measured again with the KAPA Library Quantification kit. Each immunoSEQ 96-well plate was sequenced on its own single-read 150-cycle Illumina NextSeq 550 flow cell. The authors' pipeline ran thus. Because only junctional sequences without quality scores were contained in the immunoSEQ output, filtering matching that applied to full-length reads could not be performed. Sequences were annotated with PyIR, a Python wrapper for IgBLAST v1.9, using IMGT germline references to assign V/J genes and CDR3. Any read was removed if the V/J assignment was weak (E-value above 1e-6), the CDR3 was missing, or the read contained stop codons, out-of-frame junctions, or ambiguous translated residues. V3J clonotypes were defined as sequences sharing an identical inferred V gene, J gene, and CDR3 amino acid sequence. The percentage overlap between two repertoires was calculated by dividing the number of shared unique clonotypes by the size of the smaller repertoire. Repertoire richness was assessed with RTK rarefaction, the Chao1 estimator, and Recon v2.1 estimates of unobserved clonotypes. Generation probabilities for all TCRbeta clonotypes obtained by the gDNA method from a handful of donors were computed using OLGA. This immuneACCESS table, as held by TCRdb, lists in-frame sequences with V and J called but not all clones. Of the missing ones, under half trace to an unresolved V gene in checked studies; the others have no known cause. Clone size and the V and J calls come from that table; the DNA yielded D and trimming. A total of hundreds of thousands of clones appear in this sample, approximately 92% of them only once. The ten biggest clones cover around 24% of the sample.

The study at large found these results: Sampling was restricted to blood, and TCR repertoires in tissue are likely to differ from TCR repertoires in blood. The small number of donors limited the genetic and exposure-history diversity represented. Incomplete sequencing was indicated by rarefaction of sorted-subset datasets, despite the large sequencing depth. Compared with non-shared clonotypes, the clonotypes found in all four sorted-subset donors had higher generation probabilities. Pairwise subsampling indicated that sequencing depth was expected to affect the degree of clonotype sharing among donors. Larger estimated clonotype richness was generally found for naive subsets than for memory subsets. Across a few donors, around 5% of naive CD4, 3.5% of naive CD8, 2.3% of memory CD4, and about 0.4% of memory CD8 clonotypes were shared.

From the cysteine up to the phenylalanine, the CDR3 has a length of 13 residues. The DNA shown is the 39-base CDR3, in frame from base 1. V loses 6 bases, J loses 7 bases, and the germline ends lie 19 bases apart. CDR1 and CDR2, per the germline V gene, are SQVTM and ANQGSEA. The sample comprised naive CD8+ T cells sorted from blood. The cell subset or site label corresponds to: CD45RA+CCR7+. This sequence uses TRBV29-1 and TRBJ2-7; the D gene assignment is perhaps TRBD1 or TRBD2, with each matching 5 bases. The source of this sequence is a man younger than 40 in good health. CDR3 reads: CSVQNGTTYEQYF. The nucleotide sequence reads TGCAGCGTCCAAAATGGGACCACATATGAGCAGTACTTC.